These 30 T cell receptor beta chains were all obtained from the same sample, sequenced in a study of T cell repertoires in cytomegalovirus infection. Their antigens are not known. MiXCR was run by TCRdb on the reads, yielding one entry per CDR3 protein. This repertoire shows approximately 110,000 distinct CDR3 sequences, roughly 30% found once; its top ten account for around two fifths. Sequencing used CD8+ T cells from cultured PBMCs, obtained from culture after CMV antigen stimulation. Receptors were obtained from a human donor in good health (CMV status not recorded). Some clones in this sample may be carry-over from other donors' samples.

This clonotype has at least ten counts. V gene TRBV7-8 combines with J gene TRBJ1-5, with a weak D call TRBD1 (5 bases). Germline lookup yields CDR1 SGHVS and CDR2 FQNEAQ. The CDR3 is 14 residues long. The V and J ends lost 5 bases and 5 bases respectively, with 13 bases between them. The CDR3 DNA reads TGTGCCAGCAGCCTAAGTCGAGGGGATCAGCCCCAGCATTTT. Encoded protein: CASSLSRGDQPQHF.

This sequence joins TRBV4-3 and TRBJ2-1; 8 bases agree with TRBD1. The CDR3 length is 15 residues. Germline trimming cut 4 bases from V and 3 bases from J; bases unmatched to any gene: 5. The germline V gene encodes CDR1 LGHNA and CDR2 YSLEER. The DNA of the CDR3 is TGCGCCAGCAGCCTCGGACAGGGCTTCTACAATGAGCAGTTCTTC. The encoded protein is CASSLGQGFYNEQFF.

This clonotype occurred a few times. V usage is TRBV27 and J usage is TRBJ2-3; 9 positions match TRBD2. The CDR3 consists of 18 residues. J gave up 3 bases and V 2 bases, and 12 bases lay outside the gene matches. CDR1 and CDR2 (germline): MNHEY, SMNVEV (reference sequence). CDR3 in amino acids: CASSLAARGGGVTDTQYF. CDR3 coding DNA: TGTGCCAGCAGTTTAGCCGCCAGGGGCGGGGGGGTGACAGATACGCAGTATTTT.

This clonotype was counted only a few times. The chain combines TRBV6-2 or TRBV6-3 with TRBJ2-7; D possibly corresponds to TRBD1 (5 bases). The CDR3 is 16 amino acids. Germline V lookup: CDR1 MNHEY, CDR2 SVGEGT. V dropped 0 bases and J dropped 1 base, with 13 bases sitting between them. The CDR3 DNA reads TGTGCCAGCAGTTACTCGCCGCCAGGGTATTCCTACGAGCAGTACTTC. Amino acids: CASSYSPPGYSYEQYF.

The chain links TRBV7-9 to TRBJ1-4; D remains ambiguous. This CDR3 region has 14 residues. Between the trimmed V and J ends, which lost 5 bases and 5 bases, there was a span of 12 bases. Looked up from germline, CDR1 is SEHNR and CDR2 is FQNEAQ (reference sequence). CDR3 in amino acids: CASSSTRENEKLFF. CDR3 in DNA: TGTGCCAGCAGCAGTACGAGAGAGAATGAAAAACTGTTTTTT.

The chain employs TRBV4-1 and TRBJ2-7; TRBD1 might be the D (5 bases). Trimming removed 2 bases at V and 2 bases at J, with 13 bases between. The CDR3 extends over 15 amino acids. Germline lookup yields CDR1 MGHRA and CDR2 YSYEKL. The CDR3 region has the DNA TGCGCCAGCAGCCAAACGATGACAGAAACCTACGAGCAGTACTTC. Translated: CASSQTMTETYEQYF.

The V and J genes are TRBV7-6 and TRBJ2-1, with unresolved D. V was cut by 6 bases and J by 0 bases, with 12 bases left in between. This CDR3 has 15 amino acids. CDR1 and CDR2 (germline): SGHVS, FNYEAQ. The CDR3 region has the DNA TGTGCCAGCAGTAGGGTAGAAAGCTCCTACAATGAGCAGTTCTTC. It codes for CASSRVESSYNEQFF.

This chain uses TRBV5-1 with TRBJ2-1; 9 bases are a match to TRBD1. The germline V gene has CDR1 SGHRS and CDR2 YFSETQ. The CDR3 has 15 amino acids. V was clipped by 3 bases and J by 5 bases; unmatched bases: 6. The CDR3 sequence is CASSWDREDHNEQFF. The CDR3 DNA reads as TGCGCCAGCAGCTGGGACAGGGAGGACCACAATGAGCAGTTCTTC.

The V and J genes are TRBV6-2 or TRBV6-3 and TRBJ2-4; 8 nucleotides line up with TRBD2. V shed 1 base and J 11 bases; nucleotides not matched to a gene: 10. Germline-derived CDR1 and CDR2 are MNHEY and SVGEGT. The CDR3 length is 15 residues. CDR3 region: CASSYLAGGPLVQYF. In DNA, the CDR3 is TGTGCCAGCAGTTACTTGGCGGGGGGTCCTCTTGTTCAGTACTTC.

At least ten counts were recorded for this clonotype. The CDR3 DNA reads TGTGCCAGCAGTGAAGCGCCGATAGGGGAGCCCCAGCATTTT. As protein: CASSEAPIGEPQHF. The rearrangement uses TRBV6-1 and TRBJ1-5, with a possible D match to TRBD1 (5 bases). CDR1 MNHNS and CDR2 SASEGT come from the germline V gene. The CDR3 is 14 amino acids. Trimming stripped 0 bases from V and 8 bases from J, with 11 bases between.

This clonotype was detected many times. This chain links TRBV2 with TRBJ2-7; possible D gene TRBD1, 5 bases. Trimming removed 2 bases from V and 3 bases from J, with 14 bases in between. CDR3 length: 15 amino acids. Germline CDR1 SNHLY, CDR2 FYNNEI. The CDR3 loop is CASSEIPRDSYEQYF. For the CDR3, the DNA is TGTGCCAGCAGTGAAATCCCCCGAGACAGCTACGAGCAGTACTTC.

The rearrangement links TRBV19 to TRBJ1-6, with D perhaps matching TRBD1 (5 bases). V shed 9 bases and J shed 9 bases, with 18 bases lying between them. This CDR3 region has 14 residues. In germline, CDR1 is LNHDA, CDR2 SQIVND (reference sequence). CDR3 in DNA: TGTGCCAGCCGCCCGGGACCTGGGATTTCACCCCTCCACTTT. Its protein product is CASRPGPGISPLHF.

The chain employs TRBV29-1 and TRBJ1-6, with D possibly being TRBD1 (6 bases). V lost 6 bases to trimming and J lost 10 bases, with 16 bases between them. CDR3 length: 13 amino acids. The V gene's germline CDR1 is SQVTM and CDR2 ANQGSEA. The CDR3, as DNA: TGCAGCGTCGCACAGGGCCCAGGGTCACCCCTCCACTTT. It encodes CSVAQGPGSPLHF.

The chain is built from TRBV12-5 and TRBJ1-1, with D maybe TRBD1 (5 bases). CDR3 size: 14 residues. CDR1 and CDR2 from the germline V gene are LGHNT and FRNRAP. V lost 7 bases, J lost 1 base, and 13 bases lay in between. The CDR3 DNA reads TGTGCTAGTGTCTCCCGGGACGGGAACACTGAAGCTTTCTTT. Protein: CASVSRDGNTEAFF.

This clonotype was seen more than once but under ten times. The V and J genes are TRBV6-2 or TRBV6-3 and TRBJ2-5; 8 nucleotides agree with TRBD1. V trimming: 7 bases; J trimming: 1 base; junction bases outside the gene matches: 14. Per the germline V gene, CDR1 is MNHEY and CDR2 is SVGEGT. The CDR3 is made up of 17 amino acids. CDR3 coding DNA: TGTGCCAGCATCTCCCTCGACAGGGGTCAGTTCCAAGAGACCCAGTACTTC. Protein: CASISLDRGQFQETQYF.

Only a few counts were recorded for this clonotype. This chain joins TRBV19 and TRBJ2-5; D may be TRBD2 (5 bases). The germline V gene has CDR1 LNHDA and CDR2 SQIVND (reference sequence). Trimming removed 0 bases from V and 2 bases from J, with 7 bases in between. The CDR3 totals 14 residues. CDR3 in amino acids: CASSIDREQETQYF. The CDR3 DNA reads TGTGCCAGTAGTATAGATCGGGAACAAGAGACCCAGTACTTC.

The rearrangement uses TRBV6-1 and TRBJ2-7, with 8 bases that match TRBD1. Germline V lookup: CDR1 MNHNS, CDR2 SASEGT. V shed 4 bases and J 1 base; nucleotides not matched to a gene: 6. The CDR3 is 15 residues long. Here the CDR3 reads CASSVGQGPSYEQYF. CDR3 nucleotide sequence: TGTGCCAGCAGTGTCGGACAGGGCCCTTCCTACGAGCAGTACTTC.

This rearrangement joins TRBV29-1 to TRBJ2-1, with 7 nucleotides matching TRBD2. The CDR3 is 13 residues long. Trimming cost V 5 bases and J 1 base; bases outside gene matches: 2. CDR1 and CDR2 from the germline V gene are SQVTM and ANQGSEA. In DNA form, the CDR3 reads TGCAGCGTTCTCGGGGGGTCCTACAATGAGCAGTTCTTC. Translation: CSVLGGSYNEQFF.

The CDR3 region is CASSPLAREQPQHF. In DNA, the CDR3 is TGTGCCAGCTCACCACTTGCGAGGGAGCAGCCCCAGCATTTT. The chain recombines TRBV18 with TRBJ1-5; D unresolved. Deletions cut 1 base from V and 7 bases from J, with 11 bases between. This CDR3 region has 14 residues. Germline CDR1 is KGHSH and CDR2 is LQKENI.

The chain joins TRBV7-9 to TRBJ1-1; D gene unclear. The CDR3 is 14 amino acids. Germline V gene sequence: CDR1 SEHNR, CDR2 FQNEAQ (reference sequence). Trimming cost V 6 bases and J 0 bases, with 11 bases left between them. The CDR3 loop is CASRASGVNTEAFF. CDR3 sequence (DNA): TGTGCCAGCAGGGCCAGTGGTGTGAACACTGAAGCTTTCTTT. The complete variable domain, with remaining parts taken from reference TRBV7-9 and TRBJ1-1, reads DTGVSQNPRHKITKRGQNVTFRCDPISEHNRLYWYRQTLGQGPEFLTYFQNEAQLEKSRLLSDRFSAERPKGSFSTLEIQRTEQGDSAMYLCASRASGVNTEAFFGQGTRLTVV.

This clonotype was detected many times. The chain uses TRBV7-8 and TRBJ1-1; D remains unclear. V was cut by 1 base and J by 1 base, with 4 bases left in between. Germline V gene data show CDR1 as SGHVS and CDR2 as FQNEAQ. The CDR3 loop spans 13 amino acids. CDR3: CASSLGQNTEAFF. CDR3 in DNA: TGTGCCAGCAGCTTAGGACAGAACACTGAAGCTTTCTTT.

The rearrangement uses TRBV19 and TRBJ2-7, with 9 positions matching TRBD1. Trimming at V came to 4 bases and at J to 3 bases, leaving 7 bases not matched to a gene. This CDR3 is 15 amino acids long. CDR1 and CDR2 from the germline V gene are LNHDA and SQIVND (reference sequence). The CDR3 bases are TGTGCCAGTAGTACGAAGACAGGGGGATTCTACGAGCAGTACTTC. Translating it yields CASSTKTGGFYEQYF. The variable domain in full, with the rest retrieved from reference TRBV19 and TRBJ2-7, is DGGITQSPKYLFRKEGQNVTLSCEQNLNHDAMYWYRQDPGQGLRLIYYSQIVNDFQKGDIAEGYSVSREKKESFPLTVTSAQKNPTAFYLCASSTKTGGFYEQYFGPGTRLTVT.

This clonotype was recorded a few times. The chain is built from TRBV25-1 and TRBJ1-1; 12 bases are a match to TRBD1. The CDR3 totals 16 residues. V shed 5 bases and J 5 bases; nucleotides not matched to a gene: 9. CDR1 MGHDK and CDR2 SYGVNS come from the germline V gene. CDR3 nucleotide sequence: TGTGCCAGCAGTTCTCCCGGGACAGGGGGCGAGACTGAAGCTTTCTTT. The encoded protein is CASSSPGTGGETEAFF.

The chain uses TRBV20-1 and TRBJ2-1; D might be TRBD2 (6 bases). The V end was cut by 4 bases, the J end by 4 bases, with 17 bases between. The CDR3 loop spans 15 amino acids. The germline gives CDR1 DFQATT, CDR2 SNEGSKA (reference sequence). CDR3 DNA sequence: TGCAGTGCTACCCCGGGACTCCTAAGTTACAATGAGCAGTTCTTC. It yields the protein CSATPGLLSYNEQFF.

This clonotype was counted many times. The V gene is TRBV12-3 or TRBV12-4, the J gene TRBJ2-1; TRBD2 matches at 12 bases. Losses at the gene ends were 5 bases for V and 12 bases for J; bases not matched to a gene: 11. The CDR3 has 15 residues. CDR3 DNA sequence: TGTGCCAGCAGTATACTAGCGGGGGGCCGCGATGGGCAGTTCTTC. It encodes CASSILAGGRDGQFF.

The chain's CDR3 is CASSPGTGGDYGYTF. The DNA of the CDR3 is TGTGCCAGTTCCCCCGGGACAGGGGGGGACTATGGCTACACCTTC. This chain connects TRBV19 to TRBJ1-2, with 11 bases identical to TRBD1. There are 15 residues in the CDR3. The V segment lost 8 bases and the J segment 3 bases; nucleotides outside the gene matches: 8. In germline, CDR1 is LNHDA, CDR2 SQIVND (reference sequence).

This rearrangement joins TRBV20-1 to TRBJ2-7; 7 bases align to TRBD1. CDR3 size: 20 residues. V lost 0 bases and J lost 3; bases outside the gene matches: 23. The germline CDR1 and CDR2 sequences are DFQATT and SNEGSKA (reference sequence). CDR3 loop: CSARDPLTGSYEVTVYEQYF. The DNA for the CDR3 is TGCAGTGCTAGAGACCCCTTGACAGGGAGCTACGAGGTTACGGTCTACGAGCAGTACTTC.

This clonotype has a count of ten or more. This chain connects TRBV7-6 to TRBJ2-5, with 8 bases aligning to TRBD2. The germline V gene encodes CDR1 SGHVS and CDR2 FNYEAQ. This CDR3 contains 14 residues. After removal of 2 bases from V and 3 bases from J, the junction contained 2 bases not matched to a gene. CDR3 in DNA: TGTGCCAGCAGCTTACGGGGGGGAAAAGAGACCCAGTACTTC. Amino acid sequence: CASSLRGGKETQYF.

This clonotype showed up just a few times. V is TRBV5-6 and J is TRBJ2-7; 11 bases fit TRBD1. The CDR3 runs 14 residues. V was clipped by 6 bases and J by 7 bases; unmatched bases: 9. The germline CDR1 and CDR2 sequences are SGHDT and YYEEEE. The CDR3 nucleotides read TGTGCCAGCACCAAAACGGACAGGGGGCTTGAGCAGTACTTC. Translating gives CASTKTDRGLEQYF.

The CDR3 DNA reads TGTGCCAGCAGCTCTAGCGGAAGACTGGATACGCAGTATTTT. This gives the protein CASSSSGRLDTQYF. V usage is TRBV7-9 and J usage is TRBJ2-3; 7 nucleotides match TRBD2. V was clipped by 4 bases and J by 6 bases; unmatched bases: 7. This CDR3 region has 14 residues. Germline V gene lookup returns CDR1 SEHNR and CDR2 FQNEAQ (reference sequence).